The entry that follows covers one TCR beta chain sequence. As yet, its antigen is unknown. This sample stems from a study of shared clonotypes between healthy human individuals. Overall study findings and caveats: Non-shared clonotypes showed lower generation probabilities than clonotypes common to all four donors. Sampling involved blood alone; tissue repertoires likely differ.

Generated by immunoSEQ multiplex PCR, the TCRdb table keeps only in-frame clones and is missing some. Here the sample spans roughly 2 million clones, around 95% being singletons. The CDR3 extends over 11 amino acids. The germline gives CDR1 GTSNPN, CDR2 SVGIG (reference sequence). The V end lost 5 bases, the J end lost 1 base, and 5 bases lay between the germline ends. The chain is built from TRBV30 and TRBJ1-1; no reliable D call. The TCR originated in a man aged 18-30 years in good health. Sequencing was carried out using naive CD4+ T cells sorted from blood. The sample's subset: CD45RA+ positively selected. The CDR3 DNA reads TGTGCCTGGGCAGAGAACACTGAAGCTTTCTTT. It yields the protein CAWAENTEAFF.